The sequence of this TCR beta chain was determined in a study of T cell responses to AZD1222 COVID-19 vaccine. Whole-study results and caveats: Rises in breadth and depth of Spike-specific TCRs came after two AZD1222 doses. All repertoire sampling was performed exclusively after the peak T cell response. Just 5 or 6 AZD1222 recipients tested seropositive at baseline.

Data came from immunoSEQ multiplex PCR; TCRdb stores just in-frame clones and leaves some out. The sample lists some 80,000 clones, 90% to 95% seen once, with about 5.2% in the top ten. This clone was seen more than once but under ten times. Its target is not known. Germline loops: CDR1 SGHTA, CDR2 FQGNSA. Trimming took off 7 bases at V and 0 bases at J, with 7 bases between the two ends. The CDR3 spans 13 residues. This material consisted of peripheral blood, taken on day 0 of AZD1222 vaccination. This TCR was recovered from an adult in good health. This rearrangement joins TRBV7-2 to TRBJ1-5; possible D gene TRBD1, 5 bases. The CDR3, as DNA: TGTGCCAGCACCCAGGGTAGCAATCAGCCCCAGCATTTT. It translates to CASTQGSNQPQHF.